The clone carrying this T cell receptor beta chain was seen a few times. Authors' processing steps: Quantification of nucleated cells was approximated via reference gene primer amplification. Sequenced by immunoSEQ multiplex PCR; TCRdb stores in-frame clones only, minus some. D and trimming were read from the DNA, whereas the V and J calls and clone size are those reported in that table. Of about 92,000 clones detected, 60% to 85% appear once; the ten largest clones hold around 9%. This entry is derived from a study of blood T cell repertoires in COVID-19. About the research overall: Italy, Spain and the United States were the sources of the convalescent and acute COVID-19 samples. In each case, the material was cDNA or gDNA derived from T cells, B-cell-depleted T cells, or PBMCs.

The TCR was taken from a middle-aged man who had recovered from COVID-19. Sequences were obtained from peripheral blood.

This CDR3 is CASSEAGGNQPQHF. The CDR3 region has the DNA TGTGCCAGCAGTGAAGCTGGGGGGAATCAGCCCCAGCATTTT. The chain couples TRBV6-4 to TRBJ1-5, with D possibly matching TRBD1 (5 bases). Trimming cost V 3 bases and J 4 bases, with 10 bases left between them. The germline CDR1 and CDR2 sequences are MRHNA and SNTAGT. This CDR3 spans 14 amino acids.